A single sample gave rise to the 23 T cell receptor beta chains below, sequenced in a study of blood T cell repertoires in COVID-19. The method was immunoSEQ multiplex PCR; TCRdb's version includes in-frame clones alone and lacks a portion of them. This repertoire shows around 160,000 clones, about four fifths found once; its top ten account for approximately 9.2%. Material for sequencing was peripheral blood. The receptors derive from a human donor with acute or convalescent COVID-19. The donor label of this sample is uncertain.

The chain joins TRBV7-2 to TRBJ1-2; 8 nucleotides align to TRBD1. CDR1 SGHTA and CDR2 FQGNSA come from the germline V gene. V shed 0 bases and J 3 bases; nucleotides not matched to a gene: 0. The CDR3 consists of 14 residues. CDR3 in amino acids: CASSLATGDYGYTF. DNA for the CDR3: TGTGCCAGCAGCTTAGCGACAGGGGACTATGGCTACACCTTC. Based on the CDR3 plus reference TRBV7-2 and TRBJ1-2, the full variable domain is GAGVSQSPSNKVTEKGKDVELRCDPISGHTALYWYRQSLGQGLEFLIYFQGNSAPDKSGLPSDRFSAERTGGSVSTLTIQRTQQEDSAVYLCASSLATGDYGYTFGSGTRLTVV.

The rearrangement links TRBV11-2 to TRBJ1-1; D not resolved. CDR1 is SGHAT, CDR2 FQNNGV, per germline. Between the trimmed V and J ends, which lost 3 bases and 0 bases, there was a span of 14 bases. CDR3 length equals 16 residues. The CDR3 here is CASSFPSGLMNTEAFF. In DNA form, the CDR3 reads TGTGCCAGCAGCTTCCCCTCAGGACTCATGAACACTGAAGCTTTCTTT. Using reference TRBV11-2 and TRBJ1-1 for the parts outside the CDR3, the full variable domain is EAGVAQSPRYKIIEKRQSVAFWCNPISGHATLYWYQQILGQGPKLLIQFQNNGVVDDSQLPKDRFSAERLKGVDSTLKIQPAKLEDSAVYLCASSFPSGLMNTEAFFGQGTRLTVV.

The chain carries TRBV6-1 and TRBJ1-4; no definite D call. There are 16 residues in the CDR3. Germline values: CDR1 MNHNS, CDR2 SASEGT. V dropped 3 bases and J dropped 0 bases, with 11 bases sitting between them. CDR3 sequence: CASSDPRGATNEKLFF. The CDR3 DNA follows: TGTGCCAGCAGTGACCCCCGCGGAGCAACTAATGAAAAACTGTTTTTT.

The J gene is TRBJ2-4, the V gene TRBV6-6, with 10 positions matching TRBD1. This CDR3 comprises 15 residues. V lost 2 bases to trimming and J lost 14 bases; unmatched junction nucleotides: 12. Germline V CDR1 and CDR2: MNHNY, SVGAGI (reference sequence). CDR3 coding DNA: TGTGCCAGCAGTTACCAGACAGGGGGCGGAGGCCTCGAGTACTTC. Protein sequence: CASSYQTGGGGLEYF.

The gene calls are TRBV27 and TRBJ2-3; 9 bases are shared with TRBD1. The CDR3 loop spans 16 amino acids. Germline CDR1 MNHEY, CDR2 SMNVEV (reference sequence). With 2 bases clipped from V and 1 base from J, the junction kept 4 bases outside the gene matches. CDR3 DNA sequence: TGTGCCAGCAGTTTAACATGGACAGGGGGCACAGATACGCAGTATTTT. Protein sequence: CASSLTWTGGTDTQYF.

The chain couples TRBV30 to TRBJ2-5, with D perhaps matching TRBD2 (5 bases). Looked up from germline, CDR1 is GTSNPN and CDR2 is SVGIG (reference sequence). The germline V and J ends were trimmed by 4 bases and 4 bases, with 10 bases remaining between them. There are 12 residues in the CDR3. The CDR3 nucleotides read TGTGCCTGGAAGGGTCGGGGAGAGACCCAGTACTTC. Translation gives CAWKGRGETQYF.

This sequence joins TRBV27 and TRBJ1-2; possible D gene TRBD1, 5 bases. Trimming removed 2 bases at V and 4 bases at J, with 11 bases between. Per germline, CDR1 MNHEY and CDR2 SMNVEV (reference sequence). The CDR3 has 14 amino acids. This CDR3 is CASSLKGVGYGYTF. CDR3 DNA sequence: TGTGCCAGCAGTTTAAAAGGGGTCGGCTATGGCTACACCTTC.

This sequence joins TRBV4-1 and TRBJ2-7; D is perhaps TRBD2 (5 bases). The germline V and J ends were trimmed by 4 bases and 0 bases, with 16 bases remaining between them. Germline V CDR1 and CDR2: MGHRA, YSYEKL. CDR3 length: 16 amino acids. The CDR3 coding sequence is TGCGCCAGCAGCCTTCGGGGAGACACCAGCTCCTACGAGCAGTACTTC. Residues: CASSLRGDTSSYEQYF.

This clone showed up just a few times. This sequence joins TRBV2 and TRBJ2-7; 9 positions match TRBD2. The CDR3 totals 12 residues. Germline CDR1 reads SNHLY; CDR2 reads FYNNEI. Germline trimming cut 5 bases from V and 8 bases from J; bases unmatched to any gene: 4. The CDR3 sequence: CASSLGLAKQYV. The CDR3 coding sequence is TGTGCCAGCAGTCTTGGACTAGCGAAGCAGTACGTC.

The chain couples TRBV10-3 to TRBJ1-4, with D tentatively TRBD1 (6 bases). The CDR3 runs 13 residues. V was trimmed by 9 bases and J by 5 bases, leaving 13 bases between them. Germline V gene data show CDR1 as ENHRY and CDR2 as SYGVKD. CDR3 residues: CAIRGRENEKLFF. CDR3 bases: TGTGCCATTCGGGGGCGGGAGAATGAAAAACTGTTTTTT.

The chain couples TRBV12-3 or TRBV12-4 to TRBJ1-5; D possibly corresponds to TRBD1 (6 bases). Trimming took 7 bases from V and 2 from J, leaving 9 bases between them. The CDR3 has 13 amino acids. DNA for the CDR3: TGTGCCAGCAAATCAGGGGGCAATCAGCCCCAGCATTTT. Translated, it gives CASKSGGNQPQHF.

This clone was detected only a few times. The chain recombines TRBV24-1 with TRBJ2-1, with 8 bases that match TRBD1. With V trimmed by 5 bases and J by 7 bases, 9 bases remained unmatched. The V gene's germline CDR1 is KGHDR and CDR2 SFDVKD. The CDR3 spans 15 residues. In nucleotides, the CDR3 is TGTGCCACCAGTGTTAGGACAGGGATGGGGAATGAGCAGTTCTTC. Residues: CATSVRTGMGNEQFF.

The chain joins TRBV21-1 to TRBJ2-2; the table gives TRBD1 as D, unverified against the DNA. TRBV21-1 is a recognized pseudogene. CDR3 length: 14 residues. CDR3 nucleotide sequence: TGTGCCAGCAGCAAAGGCAGGCTGGGCGGGGAGCTGTTTTTT. Its protein is CASSKGRLGGELFF.

CDR3: CASSIWGGDTEAFF. The DNA of the CDR3 is TGTGCCAGTAGTATATGGGGAGGAGATACTGAAGCTTTCTTT. This sequence joins TRBV19 and TRBJ1-1; unclear D gene. The germline V gene has CDR1 LNHDA and CDR2 SQIVND (reference sequence). The CDR3 contains 14 residues. V lost 2 bases, J lost 5 bases, and 12 bases lay in between.

This chain links TRBV30 with TRBJ1-5; D is undetermined. The CDR3 sequence is 14 residues long. In germline, CDR1 is GTSNPN, CDR2 SVGIG (reference sequence). V gave up 3 bases and J gave up 8 bases, with 17 bases separating them. DNA of the CDR3: TGTGCCTGGAGCGATATCCTGGAGACGGAGCCCCAGCATTTT. Translation: CAWSDILETEPQHF.

The chain links TRBV6-5 to TRBJ2-2; 8 bases line up with TRBD1. The germline V gene has CDR1 MNHEY and CDR2 SVGAGI. V gave up 6 bases and J gave up 7 bases; unmatched junction bases: 4. The CDR3 has 13 residues. The CDR3 loop reads CASRGTGNGELFF. In DNA form, the CDR3 reads TGTGCCAGCAGGGGGACAGGCAACGGGGAGCTGTTTTTT.

There are a few counts of this clone. The V call is TRBV19, the J call TRBJ2-1; 9 bases are shared with TRBD2. This CDR3 comprises 14 residues. Germline lookup yields CDR1 LNHDA and CDR2 SQIVND (reference sequence). After removal of 1 base from V and 10 bases from J, the junction contained 5 bases not matched to a gene. Here the CDR3 DNA reads TGTGCCAGTAGTATAGGCAATAGCGGGGGCGAGCAGTTCTTC. This encodes CASSIGNSGGEQFF.

V gene TRBV6-5 combines with J gene TRBJ2-2, with unresolved D. The length of the CDR3 is 15 residues. Between the trimmed V and J ends, which lost 7 bases and 2 bases, there was a span of 14 bases. CDR1 and CDR2 (germline): MNHEY, SVGAGI. CDR3 DNA sequence: TGTGCCAGCACCAGACACCAGCTTAACACCGGGGAGCTGTTTTTT. Encoded protein: CASTRHQLNTGELFF.

This clone was recorded once. The chain combines TRBV5-6 with TRBJ2-1; D gene unclear. Trimming removed 3 bases from V and 5 bases from J, with 6 bases in between. Germline CDR1 and CDR2: SGHDT and YYEEEE. The CDR3 is 12 amino acids. CDR3 region: CASSWSNNEQFF. The CDR3 nucleotides are TGTGCCAGCAGCTGGAGTAACAATGAGCAGTTCTTC.

This chain joins TRBV29-1 and TRBJ1-4; 9 bases are shared with TRBD1. Germline CDR1 reads SQVTM; CDR2 reads ANQGSEA. The CDR3 runs to 15 residues. The V gene end was trimmed by 3 bases and the J gene end by 5 bases; junction bases not matched to a gene: 7. Here the CDR3 reads CSVDLLDRGNEKLFF. CDR3 coding DNA: TGCAGCGTTGACCTTCTGGACAGGGGAAATGAAAAACTGTTTTTT.

The chain uses TRBV6-6 and TRBJ1-2; D gene ambiguous. Trimming left V 7 bases short and J 4 bases short, with 13 bases between. From germline, CDR1 is MNHNY and CDR2 SVGAGI (reference sequence). The length of the CDR3 is 13 residues. This chain's CDR3 is CASTPRTLYGYTF. The CDR3 DNA sequence: TGTGCCAGCACCCCAAGGACTCTCTATGGCTACACCTTC.

The chain links TRBV23-1 to TRBJ1-4, with TRBD1 as a possible D gene (5 bases). TRBV23-1 is labeled an ORF, and its function is uncertain. The V and J ends lost 0 bases and 6 bases respectively, with 20 bases between them. The CDR3 covers 18 residues. The CDR3 DNA sequence: TGCGCCAGCAGTCAATCCGCTCCCTCGGAGGGGCAGGATGAAAAACTGTTTTTT. Its protein is CASSQSAPSEGQDEKLFF.

This rearrangement joins TRBV18 to TRBJ1-2; no firm D call. The CDR3 spans 13 residues. Trimming removed 3 bases at V and 8 bases at J, with 13 bases between. Germline V gene data show CDR1 as KGHSH and CDR2 as LQKENI. CDR3 region: CASSPPMGGGYTF. CDR3 in DNA: TGTGCCAGCTCACCTCCGATGGGAGGGGGCTACACCTTC.